This T cell receptor (beta chain) originates from a study of shared clonotypes between healthy human individuals. General study points: The small donor group covered limited genetic and exposure diversity. Sharing across a handful of donors was seen in approximately 5.2% of naive CD4 clonotypes.

This clone has a handful of counts. Its antigen remains unknown. TCRdb's copy holds only in-frame clones and misses some; the assay was immunoSEQ multiplex PCR. The sample records approximately 2.3 million clones, 85% to 95% being singletons. Germline loops: CDR1 KGHSH, CDR2 LQKENI. The CDR3 runs to 13 residues. The V and J ends lost 0 bases and 6 bases respectively, with 8 bases between them. The specimen was naive CD4+ T cells from PBMCs. Subset specified: CD45RA+ positively selected. This TCR was sampled from a man aged 18-30 years in good health. Some clones in this sample may be carry-over from other donors' samples. The chain combines TRBV18 with TRBJ1-1, with D unresolved. The CDR3 DNA reads as TGTGCCAGCTCACCACCAGGGATATCTGAAGCTTTCTTT. Translated, it gives CASSPPGISEAFF.